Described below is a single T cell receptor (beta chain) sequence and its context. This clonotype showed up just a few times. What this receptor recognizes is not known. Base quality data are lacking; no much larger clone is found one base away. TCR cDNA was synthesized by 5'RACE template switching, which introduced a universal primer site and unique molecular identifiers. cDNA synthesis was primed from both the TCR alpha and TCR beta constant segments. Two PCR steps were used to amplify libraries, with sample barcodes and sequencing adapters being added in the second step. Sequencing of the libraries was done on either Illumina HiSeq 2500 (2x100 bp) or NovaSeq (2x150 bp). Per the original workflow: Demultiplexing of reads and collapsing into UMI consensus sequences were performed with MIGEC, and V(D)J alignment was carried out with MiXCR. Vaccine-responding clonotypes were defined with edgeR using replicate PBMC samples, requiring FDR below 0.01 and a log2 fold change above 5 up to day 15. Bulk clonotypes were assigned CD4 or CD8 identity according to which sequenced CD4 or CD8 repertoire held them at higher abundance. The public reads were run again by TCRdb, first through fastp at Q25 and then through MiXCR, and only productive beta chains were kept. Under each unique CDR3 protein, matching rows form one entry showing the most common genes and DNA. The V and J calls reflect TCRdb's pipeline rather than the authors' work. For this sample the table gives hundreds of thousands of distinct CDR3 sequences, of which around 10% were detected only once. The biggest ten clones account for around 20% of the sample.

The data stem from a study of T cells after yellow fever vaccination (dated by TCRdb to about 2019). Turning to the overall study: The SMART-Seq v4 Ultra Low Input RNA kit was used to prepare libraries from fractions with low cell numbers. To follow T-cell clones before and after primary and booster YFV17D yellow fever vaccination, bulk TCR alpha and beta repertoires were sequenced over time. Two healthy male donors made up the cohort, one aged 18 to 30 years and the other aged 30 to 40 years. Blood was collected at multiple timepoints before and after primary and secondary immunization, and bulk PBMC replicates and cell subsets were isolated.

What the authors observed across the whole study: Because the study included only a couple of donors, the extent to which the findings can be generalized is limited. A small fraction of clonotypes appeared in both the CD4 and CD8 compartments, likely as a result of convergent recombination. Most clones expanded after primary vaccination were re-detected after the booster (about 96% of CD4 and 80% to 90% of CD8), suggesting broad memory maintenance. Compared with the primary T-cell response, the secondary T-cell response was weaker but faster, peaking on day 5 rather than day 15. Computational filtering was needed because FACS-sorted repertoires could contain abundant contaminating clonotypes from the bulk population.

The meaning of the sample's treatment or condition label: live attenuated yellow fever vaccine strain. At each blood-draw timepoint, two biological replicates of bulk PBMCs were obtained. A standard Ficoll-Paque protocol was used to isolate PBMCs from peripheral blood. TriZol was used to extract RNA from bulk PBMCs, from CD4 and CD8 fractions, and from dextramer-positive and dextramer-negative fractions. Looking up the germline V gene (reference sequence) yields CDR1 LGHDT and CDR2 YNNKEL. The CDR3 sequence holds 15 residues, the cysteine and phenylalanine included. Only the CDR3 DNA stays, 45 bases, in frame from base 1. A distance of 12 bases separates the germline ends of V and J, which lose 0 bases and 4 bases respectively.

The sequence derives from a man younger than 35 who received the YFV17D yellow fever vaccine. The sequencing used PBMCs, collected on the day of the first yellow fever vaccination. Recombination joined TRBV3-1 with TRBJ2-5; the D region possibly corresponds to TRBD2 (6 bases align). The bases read TGTGCCAGCAGCCAAGACCGCGGGGTTAGAGAGACCCAGTACTTC. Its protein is CASSQDRGVRETQYF.